This T cell receptor beta chain is drawn from a study of T cell responses to AZD1222 COVID-19 vaccine. Produced via immunoSEQ multiplex PCR; TCRdb's table is partial and in-frame only. The table has 100,000 to 150,000 clones, 75% to 95% seen once. The V gene end was trimmed by 0 bases and the J gene end by 4 bases; junction bases not matched to a gene: 6. Per germline, CDR1 SGHTA and CDR2 FQGNSA. This CDR3 comprises 17 residues. V gene TRBV7-2 combines with J gene TRBJ2-2; 9 bases agree with TRBD2. This sequence originates from an adult in good health. The sample here was peripheral blood, taken on day 0 of AZD1222 vaccination. The CDR3 nucleotides are TGTGCCAGCAGCTTAGCGAAGCTAGCGGGGATCACCGGGGAGCTGTTTTTT. This gives the protein CASSLAKLAGITGELFF.